This TCR beta chain was captured in a study of T cell repertoires in cytomegalovirus infection. TCRdb redid the calling of the reads with MiXCR, one entry per CDR3 protein. In the table there are under 850,000 distinct CDR3 sequences, 35% to 45% of which are singletons. The CDR3 runs to 17 residues. V gave up 1 base and J gave up 2 bases; unmatched junction bases: 10. Per the germline V gene, CDR1 is LGHNA and CDR2 is YNFKEQ. This sequence joins TRBV4-2 and TRBJ2-7, with 8 bases lining up with TRBD2. The sample taken for sequencing was PBMCs. The clonotype originates from a human donor in good health (CMV status not recorded). Some clones in this sample may be carry-over from other donors' samples. The DNA of the CDR3 is TGTGCCAGCAGCCAAGTAGGACTAGCAGACGGGCCCTACGAGCAGTACTTC. This codes for CASSQVGLADGPYEQYF.